This T cell receptor beta chain was captured by sequencing in a study of blood T cell repertoires in COVID-19. About the research overall: Sites across the United States, Italy and Spain contributed samples from acute and convalescent COVID-19. T cells, B-cell-depleted T cells, or PBMCs provided the cDNA or gDNA that served as material.

Germline V gene lookup returns CDR1 LGHNT and CDR2 FRNRAP. The V and J ends lost 5 bases and 5 bases, in that order; junction bases with no gene match: 11. The CDR3 is 15 residues long. Source study methods: Estimation of nucleated cell counts relied on the amplification of reference gene primers. Clones were read by immunoSEQ multiplex PCR, and TCRdb kept only the in-frame ones, dropping some. That table furnishes V, J and clone size, whereas the DNA furnished D and trimming. The sample has roughly 80,000 clones, approximately 76% seen once. This chain connects TRBV12-5 to TRBJ2-7; the match to TRBD1 covers 8 bases. This sequence originates from a man in his 70s with active or convalescent COVID-19. Sequencing was carried out using peripheral blood. The CDR3 nucleotides are TGTGCTAGTGGTCCCGGGACAGGAAGGTCCCACGAGCAGTACTTC. It yields the protein CASGPGTGRSHEQYF.